These T cell receptor beta chains were read from a single sample in a study of CD8+CD57+ T cells in acquired aplastic anemia. TCRdb independently ran MiXCR on the reads; one entry per CDR3 protein. The profile shows hundreds of thousands of distinct CDR3 sequences, less than 35% of them singletons. The sequenced sample consisted of sorted CD4+, CD8+, or CD8+CD57+ T cells (not recorded which) from PBMCs. These receptors originate from a human donor with aplastic anemia. The CDR3 runs from the conserved cysteine through the conserved F or W. D genes are given only for firm matches. The size field is filled for only some rows; it gives once, few, many or a size class.

abundance: NA; j_gene: TRBJ2-3; v_gene: TRBV7-2; d_gene: TRBD2; CDR3nt: TGTGCCAGCACCGACATTCGCCTAGCGGGGATCACAGATGCGCAGTATTTT; CDR3aa: CASTDIRLAGITDAQYF
abundance: NA; j_gene: TRBJ1-1; v_gene: TRBV30; d_gene: NA; CDR3nt: TGTGCCTGGAACCATGGCGGGGGCACTGAAGCTTTCTTT; CDR3aa: CAWNHGGGTEAFF
abundance: NA; j_gene: TRBJ1-4; v_gene: TRBV12-3/TRBV12-4; d_gene: NA; CDR3nt: TGTGCCAGCAGACGTGTTGGGGATGAAAAACTGTTTTTT; CDR3aa: CASRRVGDEKLFF
abundance: NA; j_gene: TRBJ1-1; v_gene: TRBV5-1; d_gene: TRBD1; CDR3nt: TGCGCCAGCAGCTTGGAGCCAGGGGGCTACACTGAAGCTTTCTTT; CDR3aa: CASSLEPGGYTEAFF
abundance: many; j_gene: TRBJ2-5; v_gene: TRBV24-1; d_gene: NA; CDR3nt: TGTGCCACCATTGTGGGGGAGACCCAGTACTTC; CDR3aa: CATIVGETQYF
abundance: many; j_gene: TRBJ2-3; v_gene: TRBV24-1; d_gene: TRBD2; CDR3nt: TGTGCCACCAGTGAGCCTAGCGGAGGCACAGATACGCAGTATTTT; CDR3aa: CATSEPSGGTDTQYF
abundance: NA; j_gene: TRBJ2-7; v_gene: TRBV11-1; d_gene: TRBD2; CDR3nt: TGTGCCAGCAGTCCCGACCAAGCGGGAGGTCCCTCCTACGAGCAGTACTTC; CDR3aa: CASSPDQAGGPSYEQYF
abundance: many; j_gene: TRBJ2-1; v_gene: TRBV29-1; d_gene: NA; CDR3nt: TGCAGCGTTGATTATCGGGGGAGCCTACGGTTCTTC; CDR3aa: CSVDYRGSLRFF
abundance: NA; j_gene: TRBJ1-1; v_gene: TRBV10-1; d_gene: NA; CDR3nt: TGCGCCAGCAGGCTGAGCACTGAAGCTTTCTTT; CDR3aa: CASRLSTEAFF
abundance: NA; j_gene: TRBJ2-1; v_gene: TRBV9; d_gene: TRBD2; CDR3nt: TGTGCCAGCAGCGTAACGCCAGCGGGAGGATACAATGAGCAGTTCTTC; CDR3aa: CASSVTPAGGYNEQFF
abundance: few; j_gene: TRBJ2-5; v_gene: TRBV11-1; d_gene: NA; CDR3nt: TGTGCCAGCAGCACTGGGCCTAGGACCCAGTACTTC; CDR3aa: CASSTGPRTQYF
abundance: few; j_gene: TRBJ2-1; v_gene: TRBV11-2; d_gene: NA; CDR3nt: TGTGCCAGCAGCTACACAGCCAGCTCCTACAATGAGCAGTTCTTC; CDR3aa: CASSYTASSYNEQFF
abundance: NA; j_gene: TRBJ2-2; v_gene: TRBV29-1; d_gene: TRBD2; CDR3nt: TGCAGCGTTGGGACTAGCGGGGATGGCACCGGGGAGCTGTTTTTT; CDR3aa: CSVGTSGDGTGELFF
abundance: NA; j_gene: TRBJ2-2; v_gene: TRBV5-1; d_gene: TRBD2; CDR3nt: TGCGCCAGCAGATCTAGCGGGACGAGGTTCGGGGAGCTGTTTTTT; CDR3aa: CASRSSGTRFGELFF
abundance: NA; j_gene: TRBJ1-1; v_gene: TRBV11-2; d_gene: TRBD1; CDR3nt: TGTGCCAGCAGCTACCGCCGGGACAGCCCCAACACTGAAGCTTTCTTT; CDR3aa: CASSYRRDSPNTEAFF
abundance: NA; j_gene: TRBJ1-1; v_gene: TRBV12-5; d_gene: NA; CDR3nt: TGTGCTAGTGGTACCGGGACGGTGAACACTGAAGCTTTCTTT; CDR3aa: CASGTGTVNTEAFF
abundance: many; j_gene: TRBJ2-7; v_gene: TRBV10-3; d_gene: TRBD1; CDR3nt: TGTGCCATCAGTTCGGGACAGGACTACGAGCAGTACTTC; CDR3aa: CAISSGQDYEQYF
abundance: many; j_gene: TRBJ1-5; v_gene: TRBV9; d_gene: NA; CDR3nt: TGTGCCAGCAGCGTTGGGGGAGCCGGCAATCAGCCCCAGCATTTT; CDR3aa: CASSVGGAGNQPQHF
abundance: NA; j_gene: TRBJ1-2; v_gene: TRBV9; d_gene: TRBD1; CDR3nt: TGTGCCAGCAGCCCTTGGGACAGTGGTGGCTACACCTTC; CDR3aa: CASSPWDSGGYTF
abundance: NA; j_gene: TRBJ1-6; v_gene: TRBV27; d_gene: NA; CDR3nt: TGTGCCAGCAGTCCCTGGGGTCTAGTGTCACCCCTCCACTTT; CDR3aa: CASSPWGLVSPLHF
abundance: few; j_gene: TRBJ1-6; v_gene: TRBV12-5; d_gene: NA; CDR3nt: TGTGCTAGTTCGGACGTGGGATCACCCCTCCACTTT; CDR3aa: CASSDVGSPLHF
abundance: many; j_gene: TRBJ2-7; v_gene: TRBV15; d_gene: TRBD2; CDR3nt: TGTGCCACCAGCAGATCTCCCAACCCGAGACTAGCGGGAGACAAAGGTATCGAGCAGTACTTC; CDR3aa: CATSRSPNPRLAGDKGIEQYF
abundance: many; j_gene: TRBJ1-4; v_gene: TRBV19; d_gene: NA; CDR3nt: TGTGCCAGTAGTACACAGGGCTCTAATGAAAAACTGTTTTTT; CDR3aa: CASSTQGSNEKLFF
abundance: many; j_gene: TRBJ1-1; v_gene: TRBV10-2; d_gene: NA; CDR3nt: TGCGCCAGCAGTGAGCCATTACCCATGAACACTGAAGCTTTCTTT; CDR3aa: CASSEPLPMNTEAFF
abundance: NA; j_gene: TRBJ2-1; v_gene: TRBV6-4; d_gene: NA; CDR3nt: TGTGCCAGCACCCCCAGAGTACGAGACAATGAGCAGTTCTTC; CDR3aa: CASTPRVRDNEQFF
abundance: NA; j_gene: TRBJ2-1; v_gene: TRBV11-2; d_gene: TRBD1; CDR3nt: TGTGCCAGCAGACCCGGACAGGGTCGACCCTACAATGAGCAGTTCTTC; CDR3aa: CASRPGQGRPYNEQFF
abundance: NA; j_gene: TRBJ2-7; v_gene: TRBV12-3/TRBV12-4; d_gene: NA; CDR3nt: TGTGCCAGCAGTTTCTACACACTCTACGAGCAGTACTTC; CDR3aa: CASSFYTLYEQYF
abundance: NA; j_gene: TRBJ2-6; v_gene: TRBV5-8; d_gene: NA; CDR3nt: TGTGCCAGCAGCTTGGGGCTCTCTGGGGCCAACGTCCTGACTTTC; CDR3aa: CASSLGLSGANVLTF
abundance: NA; j_gene: TRBJ2-4; v_gene: TRBV19; d_gene: TRBD2; CDR3nt: TGTGCCAGTAGTATAAGGGTAGCGGGAGGGCCTAGGGCCAAAAACATTCAGTACTTC; CDR3aa: CASSIRVAGGPRAKNIQYF
abundance: many; j_gene: TRBJ1-5; v_gene: TRBV2; d_gene: NA; CDR3nt: TGTGCCAGCAGTGGGGGAGGGGGGATCCAGCCCCAGCATTTT; CDR3aa: CASSGGGGIQPQHF
abundance: many; j_gene: TRBJ2-7; v_gene: TRBV12-3/TRBV12-4; d_gene: NA; CDR3nt: TGTGCCAGCAGTGGACCCAGGGTTTTCGGCTACGAGCAGTACTTC; CDR3aa: CASSGPRVFGYEQYF
abundance: once; j_gene: TRBJ1-1; v_gene: TRBV6-2/TRBV6-3; d_gene: NA; CDR3nt: TGTGCCAGCAGCCCCCCTGACAGTAACACTGAAGCTTTCTTT; CDR3aa: CASSPPDSNTEAFF
abundance: once; j_gene: TRBJ2-1; v_gene: TRBV20-1; d_gene: TRBD2; CDR3nt: TGCAGTGCTATTCTAGCGGGAGGCTACAATGAGCAGTTCTTC; CDR3aa: CSAILAGGYNEQFF
abundance: many; j_gene: TRBJ2-3; v_gene: TRBV10-3; d_gene: TRBD2; CDR3nt: TGTGCGCTCGGGGGGGGCCCCCGCACAGATACGCAGTATTTT; CDR3aa: CALGGGPRTDTQYF
abundance: many; j_gene: TRBJ1-5; v_gene: TRBV5-1; d_gene: TRBD1; CDR3nt: TGCGCCAGCAGCGCGGACAGGGGGGTAGGGCCCCAGCATTTT; CDR3aa: CASSADRGVGPQHF
abundance: many; j_gene: TRBJ2-3; v_gene: TRBV29-1; d_gene: NA; CDR3nt: TGCAGCGGGGGAGGGACAGGCACAGATACGCAGTATTTT; CDR3aa: CSGGGTGTDTQYF
abundance: NA; j_gene: TRBJ2-5; v_gene: TRBV29-1; d_gene: NA; CDR3nt: TGCAGCGTTGACCCCAGGAACAGAGAGACCCAGTACTTC; CDR3aa: CSVDPRNRETQYF
abundance: few; j_gene: TRBJ1-5; v_gene: TRBV3-1; d_gene: NA; CDR3nt: TGTGCCAGCAGCCAAGGACAGGACGGCAATCAGCCCCAGCATTTT; CDR3aa: CASSQGQDGNQPQHF
abundance: NA; j_gene: TRBJ2-5; v_gene: TRBV20-1; d_gene: TRBD1; CDR3nt: TGCAGTGCGTACCACAGGGGGCGCGGAGAGACCCAGTACTTC; CDR3aa: CSAYHRGRGETQYF
abundance: NA; j_gene: TRBJ2-2; v_gene: TRBV15; d_gene: NA; CDR3nt: TGTGCCACCACTTCTACCCGCGGGCAGAACACCGGGGAGCTGTTTTTT; CDR3aa: CATTSTRGQNTGELFF
abundance: NA; j_gene: TRBJ2-3; v_gene: TRBV12-5; d_gene: TRBD2; CDR3nt: TGTGCTAGTGGGACCGGGACTAGCGGAGATACGCAGTATTTT; CDR3aa: CASGTGTSGDTQYF
abundance: many; j_gene: TRBJ2-7; v_gene: TRBV20-1; d_gene: TRBD2; CDR3nt: TGCAGTGCTAGTCGGGCTAGCGGTAGCTCCTACGAGCAGTACTTC; CDR3aa: CSASRASGSSYEQYF
abundance: NA; j_gene: TRBJ2-7; v_gene: TRBV6-1; d_gene: TRBD2; CDR3nt: TGTGCCAGCAGTGAAAGACTAGCGGAAAACTACGAGCAGTACTTC; CDR3aa: CASSERLAENYEQYF
abundance: many; j_gene: TRBJ2-7; v_gene: TRBV6-1; d_gene: TRBD2; CDR3nt: TGTGCCAGCAGTGCCCAGCGGGACTCCTACGAGCAGTACTTC; CDR3aa: CASSAQRDSYEQYF
abundance: NA; j_gene: TRBJ1-6; v_gene: TRBV6-2/TRBV6-3; d_gene: NA; CDR3nt: TGTGCCAGCAGTTACCCCATTGGGAACGTCTCCTATAATTCACCCCTCCACTTT; CDR3aa: CASSYPIGNVSYNSPLHF
abundance: NA; j_gene: TRBJ2-3; v_gene: TRBV9; d_gene: NA; CDR3nt: TGTGCCAGCAGCGCGCCGGGGGCTGTCACAGATACGCAGTATTTT; CDR3aa: CASSAPGAVTDTQYF
abundance: many; j_gene: TRBJ1-6; v_gene: TRBV2; d_gene: NA; CDR3nt: TGTGCCAGCAGCCCCCCGGACCCCAATTCACCCCTCCACTTT; CDR3aa: CASSPPDPNSPLHF
abundance: many; j_gene: TRBJ1-2; v_gene: TRBV10-3; d_gene: NA; CDR3nt: TGTGCCATCAGTGAATCGGCGGGAGCTAACTATGGCTACACCTTC; CDR3aa: CAISESAGANYGYTF
abundance: NA; j_gene: TRBJ2-7; v_gene: TRBV15; d_gene: TRBD1; CDR3nt: TGTGCCAGCTCGCAACGTGTAAGTGGGACAGGACCCCACGAGCAGTACTTC; CDR3aa: CASSQRVSGTGPHEQYF
abundance: medium-sized; j_gene: TRBJ2-1; v_gene: TRBV25-1; d_gene: NA; CDR3nt: TGTGCCAGCAGTGAACAGGGTTTTGAGCAGTTCTTC; CDR3aa: CASSEQGFEQFF
abundance: many; j_gene: TRBJ1-2; v_gene: TRBV29-1; d_gene: NA; CDR3nt: TGCAGCGTTGAAGATCGCGTGGCAGATGGCTACACCTTC; CDR3aa: CSVEDRVADGYTF
abundance: NA; j_gene: TRBJ1-6; v_gene: TRBV6-5; d_gene: NA; CDR3nt: TGTGCCAGCAGTTACAGTGAGGGGAGGACATATTCACCCCTCCACTTT; CDR3aa: CASSYSEGRTYSPLHF
abundance: NA; j_gene: TRBJ2-5; v_gene: TRBV6-5; d_gene: TRBD1; CDR3nt: TGTGCCAGCAGTTTAGGGGCAGGGGGCAAATTAGAGACCCAGTACTTC; CDR3aa: CASSLGAGGKLETQYF
abundance: few; j_gene: TRBJ1-1; v_gene: TRBV12-3/TRBV12-4; d_gene: NA; CDR3nt: TGTGCCAGCAGTTTGGCAGGGGCGGGCACTGAAGCTTTCTTT; CDR3aa: CASSLAGAGTEAFF
abundance: NA; j_gene: TRBJ2-2; v_gene: TRBV19; d_gene: NA; CDR3nt: TGTGCCAGTAGTATGGGGCGGGGACCGAACACCGGGGAGCTGTTTTTT; CDR3aa: CASSMGRGPNTGELFF
abundance: NA; j_gene: TRBJ2-1; v_gene: TRBV5-1; d_gene: NA; CDR3nt: TGCGCCAGCAGCTTGGCAGCGGATAACTACAATGAGCAGTTCTTC; CDR3aa: CASSLAADNYNEQFF
abundance: many; j_gene: TRBJ1-2; v_gene: TRBV5-1; d_gene: TRBD1; CDR3nt: TGCGCCAGCAGCTTGGGGGGACAGGGTGATTTTGGCTACACCTTC; CDR3aa: CASSLGGQGDFGYTF